This passage covers 18 T cell receptor beta chains from one sample sequenced in a study of neurological immune-mediated disorders. Each CDR3 protein is one row after TCRdb ran MiXCR on the 5' RACE reads. The sample holds 30,000 to 40,000 distinct CDR3 sequences, less than 8.5% seen once. Source material: PBMCs. The receptors derive from a woman between 40 and 55 years old in good health.

This clonotype was counted at least ten times. The chain recombines TRBV29-1 with TRBJ1-1; D not resolved. V was shortened by 0 bases and J by 0 bases, with 5 bases between the two germline ends. CDR1 and CDR2 (germline): SQVTM, ANQGSEA. CDR3 length equals 13 residues. Written as DNA, the CDR3 is TGCAGCGTTGAAGAAGTCATGAACACTGAAGCTTTCTTT. This sequence encodes CSVEEVMNTEAFF.

This clonotype was seen ten or more times. This chain links TRBV28 with TRBJ1-2; D may be TRBD1 (6 bases). Trimming removed 2 bases from V and 1 base from J, with 11 bases in between. The CDR3 extends over 15 amino acids. Germline assignment: CDR1 MDHEN and CDR2 SYDVKM. The CDR3 sequence is CASSLSPGVNYGYTF. The DNA for the CDR3 is TGTGCCAGCAGTTTAAGCCCAGGGGTTAACTATGGCTACACCTTC.

This clonotype came up many times. As DNA, the CDR3 is TGTGCCAGCAGTTTATCGAGGCCGCGGCAGCCCCAGCATTTT. It yields the protein CASSLSRPRQPQHF. The chain combines TRBV27 with TRBJ1-5; unclear D gene. Per germline, CDR1 MNHEY and CDR2 SMNVEV (reference sequence). V lost 0 bases to trimming and J lost 7 bases, with 10 bases between them. The CDR3 is 14 residues long.

Ten or more counts support this clonotype. The chain links TRBV27 to TRBJ2-5, with 9 bases matching TRBD2. Germline assignment: CDR1 MNHEY and CDR2 SMNVEV (reference sequence). The length of the CDR3 is 13 residues. V was clipped by 0 bases and J by 9 bases; unmatched bases: 2. The CDR3 loop is CASSLSRGGAQYF. The CDR3 nucleotides read TGTGCCAGCAGTTTATCGCGGGGGGGGGCCCAGTACTTC.

This clonotype has ten or more counts. This sequence joins TRBV5-5 and TRBJ2-7; possible D gene TRBD2, 6 bases. This CDR3 has 12 amino acids. Germline CDR1 is SGHKS and CDR2 is YYEKEE (reference sequence). Trimming pared 4 bases from V and 3 bases from J, leaving 8 bases between. This chain's CDR3 is CASSPDYYEQYF. The CDR3 nucleotides read TGTGCCAGCAGCCCGGACTACTACGAGCAGTACTTC.

This clonotype has ten or more counts. V and J are TRBV28 and TRBJ2-3; 8 bases line up with TRBD2. The CDR3 has 15 residues. Germline lookup yields CDR1 MDHEN and CDR2 SYDVKM. Trimming removed 3 bases from V and 1 base from J; junction bases left unmatched: 3. CDR3 coding DNA: TGTGCCAGCAGTTTGGGGACTAGTGGCACAGATACGCAGTATTTT. This gives the protein CASSLGTSGTDTQYF.

V is TRBV14 and J is TRBJ1-2; D call uncertain. In germline, CDR1 is SGHDN, CDR2 FVKESK. V gave up 2 bases and J gave up 7 bases, with 14 bases separating them. The CDR3 extends over 14 amino acids. The CDR3 spells CASSQTRVSGGYTF. The CDR3 DNA reads as TGTGCCAGCAGCCAAACAAGGGTTTCAGGTGGCTACACCTTC.

This clonotype was recorded at least ten times. The chain has TRBV29-1 and TRBJ2-4; D is tentatively TRBD1 or TRBD2 (5 bases each). The CDR3 loop spans 13 amino acids. V was pared by 7 bases and J by 8 bases, with 18 bases between. CDR1 and CDR2 from the germline V gene are SQVTM and ANQGSEA. The CDR3 spells CSAHPWDEDIQYF. CDR3 DNA: TGCAGCGCTCACCCGTGGGACGAGGACATTCAGTACTTC.

There are many counts of this clonotype. The J gene is TRBJ1-3, the V gene TRBV28, with 8 bases matching TRBD1. Unmatched junction bases numbered 7, after V lost 2 bases and J lost 1 base. In germline, CDR1 is MDHEN, CDR2 SYDVKM. This CDR3 is built from 17 residues. CDR3 bases: TGTGCCAGCAGTTTACTCATACAGGGGGTTTCTGGAAACACCATATATTTT. Its translation is CASSLLIQGVSGNTIYF.

This clonotype was seen repeatedly, ten times or more. The chain recombines TRBV11-2 with TRBJ2-5, with D possibly being TRBD1 or TRBD2 (6 bases each). The length of the CDR3 is 14 residues. Trimming pared 5 bases from V and 5 bases from J, leaving 15 bases between. Germline CDR1 and CDR2: SGHAT and FQNNGV. The CDR3 DNA reads as TGTGCCAGCAGCAGGACAGCGGAGGGCGAGACCCAGTACTTC. Translation: CASSRTAEGETQYF. The variable domain in full, completed from reference TRBV11-2 and TRBJ2-5, reads EAGVAQSPRYKIIEKRQSVAFWCNPISGHATLYWYQQILGQGPKLLIQFQNNGVVDDSQLPKDRFSAERLKGVDSTLKIQPAKLEDSAVYLCASSRTAEGETQYFGPGTRLLVL.

Turning to this clonotype: This clone may be a read error of a much larger clone one base away. This rearrangement joins TRBV20-1 to TRBJ2-7; 11 bases align to TRBD2. With 3 bases clipped from V and 5 bases from J, the junction kept 9 bases outside the gene matches. CDR1 is DFQATT and CDR2 is SNEGSKA in the germline V gene (reference sequence). The CDR3 runs to 15 residues. The CDR3 reads CSASKLAGGPNEQYF. CDR3 DNA sequence: TGCAGTGCTAGTAAGCTAGCGGGAGGCCCAAACGAGCAGTACTTC.

This clonotype has only a few counts. A much larger clone differs by one base, so this may be a read error. This rearrangement joins TRBV3-1 to TRBJ2-2, with D uncertain. From germline, CDR1 is LGHDT and CDR2 YNNKEL (reference sequence). The CDR3 sequence is 15 residues long. The DNA for the CDR3 is TGTGCCAGCCGCCACCTCCAAGGAGCCACCGGGGAGCTGTTTTTT. Translated, it gives CASRHLQGATGELFF.

A remark on this clonotype: A junction end diverges from the germline sequence, so it may reflect a read error. The V call is TRBV19, the J call TRBJ1-1; D not resolved. This CDR3 has 14 residues. Germline CDR1 LNHDA, CDR2 SQIVND (reference sequence). CDR3 loop: CASSSQGRIGEALF. CDR3 DNA: TGTGCCAGTAGTTCCCAAGGGAGGATCGGTGAAGCTCTCTTT.

In its sample, this clonotype was seen many times. The chain recombines TRBV24-1 with TRBJ2-3; no reliable D call. Trimming cost V 5 bases and J 1 base, with 6 bases left between them. This CDR3 region has 13 residues. The germline V gene has CDR1 KGHDR and CDR2 SFDVKD. The CDR3 is CATSAGGTDTQYF. The CDR3 nucleotides are TGTGCCACCAGTGCTGGGGGCACAGATACGCAGTATTTT.

In this sample, this clonotype turned up many times. This chain joins TRBV6-1 and TRBJ1-5, with D perhaps TRBD1 (5 bases). The CDR3 loop spans 12 amino acids. Per germline, CDR1 MNHNS and CDR2 SASEGT. Trimming pared 6 bases from V and 9 bases from J, leaving 12 bases between. As DNA, the CDR3 is TGTGCCAGCAGGGTCCAGGGTCTGCCCCAGCATTTT. Translated: CASRVQGLPQHF.

This clonotype was seen at least ten times. The chain uses TRBV6-5 and TRBJ2-2; 7 positions match TRBD2. The CDR3 is 13 amino acids. The V gene end was trimmed by 4 bases and the J gene end by 6 bases; junction bases not matched to a gene: 2. In germline, CDR1 is MNHEY, CDR2 SVGAGI. CDR3 sequence (DNA): TGTGCCAGCAGTTGGACTAGTCCCGGGGAGCTGTTTTTT. Translation gives CASSWTSPGELFF.

This clonotype was picked up many times. The genes are TRBV7-9 and TRBJ1-1; TRBD1 is a possible D gene (5 bases). The CDR3 contains 14 residues. V lost 5 bases, J lost 4 bases, and 14 bases lay in between. Germline assignment: CDR1 SEHNR and CDR2 FQNEAQ (reference sequence). The CDR3 is CASSRSGFTTEAFF. The DNA of the CDR3 is TGTGCCAGCAGCCGTTCAGGGTTTACCACTGAAGCTTTCTTT.

Many counts were recorded for this clonotype. This chain connects TRBV5-1 to TRBJ1-1, with no clear D. CDR1 and CDR2 (germline): SGHRS, YFSETQ. Trimming stripped 6 bases from V and 4 bases from J, with 13 bases between. The CDR3 is made up of 13 amino acids. CDR3 sequence (DNA): TGCGCCAGCAAAGATGTGGGGTCCACTGAAGCTTTCTTT. This translates into CASKDVGSTEAFF.